The clone carrying this T cell receptor beta chain came up many times. This sample stems from a study of T cells in Graves' hyperthyroidism and ophthalmopathy. Study overall: Peripheral blood was collected at initial diagnosis, before any treatment.

TCR beta CDR3 regions were amplified from RNA. An initial round of RT-PCR targeting the TCR CDR3 relied on the HTBI primer set. TCRdb fed the multiplex PCR reads into MiXCR, producing one record per CDR3 protein. Seen here are hundreds of thousands of distinct CDR3 sequences, approximately 25% observed once, and the top ten hold around 70%. Trimming took 1 base from V and 0 from J; bases not matched to a gene: 3. Germline V gene lookup returns CDR1 SGHRS and CDR2 YFSETQ. This CDR3 has 16 residues. Sequenced input: blood. This clonotype was obtained from a man aged 45-60 years with Graves' hyperthyroidism. The rearrangement links TRBV5-1 to TRBJ2-1; TRBD2 agrees at 8 bases. The CDR3 is CASSLTSGISYNEQFF. The CDR3 DNA follows: TGCGCCAGCAGCTTGACTAGCGGCATCTCCTACAATGAGCAGTTCTTC.